The 9 T cell receptor beta chains below come from one sample, sequenced in a study of blood T cell repertoires in COVID-19. Sequenced by immunoSEQ multiplex PCR; TCRdb stores in-frame clones only, minus some. The repertoire holds 120,000 to 150,000 clones, with 85% as singletons. The sample consisted of PBMCs or T cells enriched from blood (not recorded which). Receptors originate from a woman aged 40 to 50 who had recovered from COVID-19.

The chain recombines TRBV18 with TRBJ1-5, with a possible D match to TRBD1 (5 bases). V dropped 2 bases and J dropped 6 bases, with 14 bases sitting between them. The CDR3 is made up of 15 amino acids. The germline gives CDR1 KGHSH, CDR2 LQKENI. The CDR3 DNA reads TGTGCCAGCTCACCAACTGCAGGGTCCGGTCAGCCCCAGCATTTT. Encoded protein: CASSPTAGSGQPQHF.

The rearrangement uses TRBV19 and TRBJ2-7; possible D gene TRBD1, 5 bases. V shed 2 bases and J shed 5 bases, with 13 bases lying between them. CDR3 length: 14 residues. CDR1 is LNHDA and CDR2 is SQIVND in the germline V gene (reference sequence). CDR3 sequence reads: CASSIHSQGDEQYF. DNA for the CDR3: TGTGCCAGTAGTATACATTCTCAAGGGGACGAGCAGTACTTC.

The rearrangement joins TRBV7-9 to TRBJ2-2; weak D call: TRBD1 (5 bases). V was cut by 0 bases and J by 1 base, with 9 bases left in between. The CDR3 is 16 residues long. Germline assignment: CDR1 SEHNR and CDR2 FQNEAQ (reference sequence). CDR3 sequence (DNA): TGTGCCAGCAGCTTAGCAGGAAGGGGGAACACCGGGGAGCTGTTTTTT. This codes for CASSLAGRGNTGELFF. Complete variable domain (other parts from reference TRBV7-9 and TRBJ2-2): DTGVSQNPRHKITKRGQNVTFRCDPISEHNRLYWYRQTLGQGPEFLTYFQNEAQLEKSRLLSDRFSAERPKGSFSTLEIQRTEQGDSAMYLCASSLAGRGNTGELFFGEGSRLTVL.

The CDR3 DNA is TGCGCCAGCAGCCTGACAGGGGGCGAGGACTCGAGCTCCTACGAGCAGTACTTC. It yields the protein CASSLTGGEDSSSYEQYF. J is TRBJ2-7 and V is TRBV5-1, with TRBD1 matching over 10 bases. Looked up from germline, CDR1 is SGHRS and CDR2 is YFSETQ. J was trimmed by 0 bases and V by 4 bases; bases with no gene match: 13. This CDR3 spans 18 amino acids.

The chain carries TRBV28 and TRBJ2-1; 14 bases line up with TRBD2. V lost 8 bases and J lost 6; bases outside the gene matches: 9. Germline CDR1 MDHEN, CDR2 SYDVKM. The CDR3 spans 16 residues. For the CDR3, the DNA is TGTGCCAGCCCTCCCACCGGGACTAGCGGGAGCAATGAGCAGTTCTTC. Protein product: CASPPTGTSGSNEQFF.

J is TRBJ2-2 and V is TRBV4-1, with unresolved D. Trimming removed 4 bases at V and 1 base at J, with 10 bases between. Germline CDR1 MGHRA, CDR2 YSYEKL. CDR3 length: 15 residues. This CDR3 is CASSRKSENTGELFF. CDR3 in DNA: TGCGCCAGCAGCCGAAAAAGCGAGAACACCGGGGAGCTGTTTTTT.

This chain uses TRBV24-1 with TRBJ2-5, with 9 bases lining up with TRBD2. Germline V gene data show CDR1 as KGHDR and CDR2 as SFDVKD. J gave up 5 bases and V 3 bases, and 6 bases lay outside the gene matches. This CDR3 region has 15 residues. CDR3 DNA sequence: TGTGCCACCAGTGATCCGGCTAGCGGGACGGAGACCCAGTACTTC. Amino acids: CATSDPASGTETQYF.

The J gene is TRBJ1-4, the V gene TRBV4-2; D is perhaps TRBD1 (5 bases). V dropped 0 bases and J dropped 5 bases, with 13 bases sitting between them. From germline, CDR1 is LGHNA and CDR2 YNFKEQ. CDR3 length: 16 residues. The CDR3 is CASSQDGGPKNEKLFF. The CDR3 DNA follows: TGTGCCAGCAGCCAAGACGGGGGACCGAAGAATGAAAAACTGTTTTTT.

This chain connects TRBV7-8 to TRBJ2-7, with a possible D match to TRBD2 (6 bases). The CDR3 covers 16 residues. The V end lost 4 bases, the J end lost 3 bases, and 19 bases lay between the germline ends. Germline V gene data show CDR1 as SGHVS and CDR2 as FQNEAQ. For the CDR3, the DNA is TGTGCCAGCAGCTGGGCAGCGGGCCCATCAAGCTACGAGCAGTACTTC. This codes for CASSWAAGPSSYEQYF.